A selection of T cell receptor beta chains follows, all from one sample in a study of T cell responses to AZD1222 COVID-19 vaccine. Generated by immunoSEQ multiplex PCR, the TCRdb table keeps only in-frame clones and is missing some. This table has 250,000 to 300,000 clones, 90% to 95% appearing once. The sequencing used peripheral blood, collected 28 days after the second AZD1222 dose. The receptor source for this set is an adult who received the AZD1222 COVID-19 vaccine. Each CDR3 is given with its conserved first and last residue. Fields, in order: V gene, clone size, J gene, D gene, CDR3 protein, CDR3 DNA. A D gene is named only where the DNA matches it firmly. Rows may omit the clone size; those that give it use once, few, many or a size class.

V: TRBV4-1
size: NA
J: TRBJ2-1
D: TRBD2
CDR3: CASSLAGTRFF
DNA: TGCGCCAGCAGCCTAGCGGGAACGCGGTTCTTC

V: TRBV19
size: NA
J: TRBJ1-2
D: TRBD1
CDR3: CASSVDRGPYGYTF
DNA: TGTGCCAGTAGTGTGGACAGGGGACCCTATGGCTACACCTTC

V: TRBV2
size: NA
J: TRBJ2-7
D: TRBD2
CDR3: CASIPRGVPSYEQYF
DNA: TGTGCCAGCATCCCCCGGGGGGTTCCCTCCTACGAGCAGTACTTC

V: TRBV5-1
size: NA
J: TRBJ2-2
D: NA
CDR3: CASSLAGVEAGELFF
DNA: TGCGCCAGCAGCTTGGCCGGGGTGGAGGCCGGGGAGCTGTTTTTT

V: TRBV6-4
size: NA
J: TRBJ1-3
D: NA
CDR3: CATGRGGFGNTIYF
DNA: TGTGCGACGGGGAGGGGAGGGTTTGGAAACACCATATATTTT

V: TRBV3-1/TRBV3-2
size: NA
J: TRBJ1-3
D: NA
CDR3: CASSQDRGVQLPGNTIYF
DNA: TGTGCCAGCAGCCAAGATCGCGGGGTCCAGCTGCCTGGAAACACCATATATTTT

V: TRBV7-8
size: NA
J: TRBJ1-4
D: NA
CDR3: CASSPSDATNEKLFF
DNA: TGTGCCAGCAGCCCTTCGGATGCAACTAATGAAAAACTGTTTTTT

V: TRBV18
size: NA
J: TRBJ1-3
D: NA
CDR3: CASSPPGLNPRSSGNTIYF
DNA: TGTGCCAGCTCACCCCCGGGCTTGAACCCCCGATCCTCTGGAAACACCATATATTTT

V: TRBV7-9
size: NA
J: TRBJ1-2
D: TRBD1
CDR3: CASSSTRDSYGYTF
DNA: TGTGCCAGCAGCTCAACCCGGGACAGCTATGGCTACACCTTC

V: TRBV6-2/TRBV6-3
size: NA
J: TRBJ1-1
D: TRBD1
CDR3: CASSPNFGTGDTEAFF
DNA: TGTGCCAGCAGCCCTAATTTCGGGACAGGGGACACTGAAGCTTTCTTT

V: TRBV5-4
size: NA
J: TRBJ2-1
D: TRBD2
CDR3: CASSLASGSGEQFF
DNA: TGTGCCAGCAGCTTGGCCTCTGGTAGCGGGGAGCAGTTCTTC

V: TRBV19
size: NA
J: TRBJ1-2
D: NA
CDR3: CASKARQGPYGYTF
DNA: TGTGCCAGTAAAGCCCGCCAGGGACCCTATGGCTACACCTTC

V: TRBV19
size: NA
J: TRBJ1-2
D: TRBD1
CDR3: CASAGTALNGYTF
DNA: TGTGCCAGCGCCGGGACAGCCCTCAATGGCTACACCTTC

V: TRBV30
size: NA
J: TRBJ2-7
D: NA
CDR3: CAWSGQGYEQYF
DNA: TGTGCCTGGAGCGGGCAGGGGTACGAGCAGTACTTC

V: TRBV5-1
size: once
J: TRBJ2-7
D: NA
CDR3: CASRRGSSSYEQYF
DNA: TGCGCCAGCAGGCGCGGCTCAAGCTCCTACGAGCAGTACTTC

V: TRBV19
size: NA
J: TRBJ2-1
D: TRBD1
CDR3: CASSDRTLLNEQFF
DNA: TGTGCCAGTTCGGACAGGACGTTGTTAAATGAGCAGTTCTTC

V: TRBV28
size: NA
J: TRBJ1-1
D: NA
CDR3: CASSLGSVRGTEAFF
DNA: TGTGCCAGCAGTTTAGGGTCGGTAAGGGGGACTGAAGCTTTCTTT

V: TRBV7-9
size: NA
J: TRBJ2-7
D: NA
CDR3: CASSPSRLGSYEQYF
DNA: TGTGCCAGCAGTCCCTCGAGGTTAGGGTCCTACGAGCAGTACTTC

V: TRBV9
size: once
J: TRBJ2-1
D: TRBD2
CDR3: CASSPPRSGTTNEQFF
DNA: TGTGCCAGCAGCCCCCCTCGGTCCGGGACTACCAATGAGCAGTTCTTC

V: TRBV2
size: NA
J: TRBJ2-7
D: NA
CDR3: CASSENNWQYF
DNA: TGTGCCAGCAGTGAAAATAATTGGCAGTACTTC

V: TRBV4-1
size: NA
J: TRBJ1-3
D: NA
CDR3: CASSQSARTPGNTIYF
DNA: TGCGCCAGCAGCCAGAGCGCCAGGACCCCTGGAAACACCATATATTTT

V: TRBV6-1
size: NA
J: TRBJ1-1
D: NA
CDR3: CASSELVRRGTEAFF
DNA: TGTGCCAGCAGTGAATTGGTCAGGAGGGGCACTGAAGCTTTCTTT